In this sample, the clone carrying this T cell receptor beta chain turned up a few times. Its antigen is currently unknown. The data are from a study of early T cells in non-severe SARS-CoV-2 infection. Study results and caveats: Private and CD4 specificities were missed by VDJdb matching, which favored anti-spike CD8 responses.

This CDR3 comprises 13 residues. CDR1 is SNHLY and CDR2 is FYNNEI in the germline V gene. Between the trimmed V and J ends, which lost 6 bases and 4 bases, there was a span of 12 bases. Individual cDNA molecules received unique molecular identifiers. TCRdb recomputed calls from the 5' RACE reads with MiXCR, one row per CDR3 protein. The table lists around 30,000 distinct CDR3 sequences, 8% to 9.5% of them singletons. The V and J genes are TRBV2 and TRBJ1-1; no firm D call. Sequences were obtained from whole blood. This clonotype originated in an adult who was a healthcare worker with PCR-confirmed SARS-CoV-2 infection or an uninfected control (not recorded which). The CDR3 is CASRVQVRTEAFF. DNA for the CDR3: TGTGCCAGCAGGGTCCAGGTACGCACTGAAGCTTTCTTT.